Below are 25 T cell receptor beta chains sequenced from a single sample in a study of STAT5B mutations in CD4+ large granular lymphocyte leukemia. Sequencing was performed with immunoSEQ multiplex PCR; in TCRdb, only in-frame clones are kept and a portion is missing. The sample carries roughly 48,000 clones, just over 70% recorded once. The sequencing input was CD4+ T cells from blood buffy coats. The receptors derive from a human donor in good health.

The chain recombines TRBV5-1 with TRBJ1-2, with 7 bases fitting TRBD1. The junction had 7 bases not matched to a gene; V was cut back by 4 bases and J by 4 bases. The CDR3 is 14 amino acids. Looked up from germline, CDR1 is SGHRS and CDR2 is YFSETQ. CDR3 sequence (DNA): TGCGCCAGCAGCCTTGACAGGGCGGTCTATGGCTACACCTTC. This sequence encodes CASSLDRAVYGYTF.

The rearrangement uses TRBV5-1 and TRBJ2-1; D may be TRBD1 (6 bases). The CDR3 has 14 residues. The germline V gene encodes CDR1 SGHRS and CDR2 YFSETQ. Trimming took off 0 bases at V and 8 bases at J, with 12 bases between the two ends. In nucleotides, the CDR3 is TGCGCCAGCAGCTTGGACAGGGTGAGCGATGAGCAGTTCTTC. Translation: CASSLDRVSDEQFF.

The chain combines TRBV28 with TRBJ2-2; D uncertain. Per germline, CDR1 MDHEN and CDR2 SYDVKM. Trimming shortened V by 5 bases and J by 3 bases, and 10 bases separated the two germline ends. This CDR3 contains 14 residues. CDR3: CASSPPTDTGELFF. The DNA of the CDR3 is TGTGCCAGCAGTCCCCCCACGGACACCGGGGAGCTGTTTTTT.

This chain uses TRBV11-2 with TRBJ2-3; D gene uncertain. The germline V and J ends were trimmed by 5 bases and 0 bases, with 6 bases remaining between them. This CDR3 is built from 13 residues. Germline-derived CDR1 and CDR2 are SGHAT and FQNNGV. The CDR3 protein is CASSGVSTDTQYF. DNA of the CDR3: TGTGCCAGCAGCGGGGTAAGCACAGATACGCAGTATTTT. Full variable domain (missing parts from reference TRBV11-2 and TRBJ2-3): EAGVAQSPRYKIIEKRQSVAFWCNPISGHATLYWYQQILGQGPKLLIQFQNNGVVDDSQLPKDRFSAERLKGVDSTLKIQPAKLEDSAVYLCASSGVSTDTQYFGPGTRLTVL.

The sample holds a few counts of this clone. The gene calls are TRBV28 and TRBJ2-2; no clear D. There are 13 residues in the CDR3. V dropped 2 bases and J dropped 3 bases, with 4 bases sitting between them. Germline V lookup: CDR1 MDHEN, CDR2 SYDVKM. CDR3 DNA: TGTGCCAGCAGTTTACAAGACACCGGGGAGCTGTTTTTT. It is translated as CASSLQDTGELFF.

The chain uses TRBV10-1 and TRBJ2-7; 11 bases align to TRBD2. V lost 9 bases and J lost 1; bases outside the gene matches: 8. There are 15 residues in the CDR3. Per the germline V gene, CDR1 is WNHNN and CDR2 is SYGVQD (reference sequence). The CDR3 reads CARRMTSGDSYEQYV. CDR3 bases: TGCGCCAGGAGAATGACTAGCGGGGATTCCTACGAGCAGTACGTC.

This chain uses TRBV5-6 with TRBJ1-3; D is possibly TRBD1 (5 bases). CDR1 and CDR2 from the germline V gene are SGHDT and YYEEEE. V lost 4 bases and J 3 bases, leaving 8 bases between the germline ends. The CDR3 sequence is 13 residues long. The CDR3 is CASSAGSGNTIYF. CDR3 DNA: TGTGCCAGCAGCGCAGGGAGTGGAAACACCATATATTTT.

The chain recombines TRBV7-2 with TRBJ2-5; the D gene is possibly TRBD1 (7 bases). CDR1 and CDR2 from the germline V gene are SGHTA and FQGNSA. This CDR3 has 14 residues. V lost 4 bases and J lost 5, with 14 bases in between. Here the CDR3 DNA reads TGTGCCAGCAGCTCACAAGCAGGGGGGGAGACCCAGTACTTC. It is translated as CASSSQAGGETQYF.

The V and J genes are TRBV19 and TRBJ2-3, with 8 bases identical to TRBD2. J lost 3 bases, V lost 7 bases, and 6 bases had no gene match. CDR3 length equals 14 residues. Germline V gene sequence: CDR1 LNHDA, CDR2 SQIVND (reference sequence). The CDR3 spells CASTGGDGTDTQYF. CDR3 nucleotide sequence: TGTGCCAGTACCGGGGGGGACGGTACAGATACGCAGTATTTT.

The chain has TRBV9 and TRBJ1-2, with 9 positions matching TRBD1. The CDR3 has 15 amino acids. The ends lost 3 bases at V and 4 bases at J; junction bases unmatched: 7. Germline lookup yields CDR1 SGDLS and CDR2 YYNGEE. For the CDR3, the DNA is TGTGCCAGCAGCGCCCGGGACAGGGTAGGCTATGGCTACACCTTC. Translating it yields CASSARDRVGYGYTF.

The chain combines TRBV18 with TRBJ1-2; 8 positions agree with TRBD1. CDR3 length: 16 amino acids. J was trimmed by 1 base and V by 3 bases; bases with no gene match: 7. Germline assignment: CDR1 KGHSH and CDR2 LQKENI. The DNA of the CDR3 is TGTGCCAGCTCACCCCTCGGACAGGGAGATAACTATGGCTACACCTTC. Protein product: CASSPLGQGDNYGYTF.

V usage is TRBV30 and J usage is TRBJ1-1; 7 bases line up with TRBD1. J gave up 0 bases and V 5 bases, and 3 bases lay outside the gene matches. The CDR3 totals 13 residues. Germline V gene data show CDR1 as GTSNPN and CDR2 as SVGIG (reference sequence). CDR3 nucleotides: TGTGCCTGGGACAGGGAGGTGAACACTGAAGCTTTCTTT. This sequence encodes CAWDREVNTEAFF. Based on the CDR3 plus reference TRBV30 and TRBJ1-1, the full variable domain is SQTIHQWPATLVQPVGSPLSLECTVEGTSNPNLYWYRQAAGRGLQLLFYSVGIGQISSEVPQNLSASRPQDRQFILSSKKLLLSDSGFYLCAWDREVNTEAFFGQGTRLTVV.

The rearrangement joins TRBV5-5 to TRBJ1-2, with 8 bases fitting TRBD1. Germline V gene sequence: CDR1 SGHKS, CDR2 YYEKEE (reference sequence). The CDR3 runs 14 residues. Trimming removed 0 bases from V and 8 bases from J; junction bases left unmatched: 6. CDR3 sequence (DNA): TGTGCCAGCAGCTTGGCGGACAGGGCGGAGGGCTACACCTTC. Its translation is CASSLADRAEGYTF.

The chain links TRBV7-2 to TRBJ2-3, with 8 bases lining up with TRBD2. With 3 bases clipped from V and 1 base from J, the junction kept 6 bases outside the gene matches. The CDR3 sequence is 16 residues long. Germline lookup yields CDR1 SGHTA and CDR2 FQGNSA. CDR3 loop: CASSFEAGLGTDTQYF. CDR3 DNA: TGTGCCAGCAGCTTTGAAGCGGGACTAGGCACAGATACGCAGTATTTT.

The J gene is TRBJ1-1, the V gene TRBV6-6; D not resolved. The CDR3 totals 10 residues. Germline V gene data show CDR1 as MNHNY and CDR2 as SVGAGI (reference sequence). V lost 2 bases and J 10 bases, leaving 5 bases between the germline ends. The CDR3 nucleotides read TGTGCCAGCAGTTACAGGGTAGCTTTCTTT. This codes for CASSYRVAFF.

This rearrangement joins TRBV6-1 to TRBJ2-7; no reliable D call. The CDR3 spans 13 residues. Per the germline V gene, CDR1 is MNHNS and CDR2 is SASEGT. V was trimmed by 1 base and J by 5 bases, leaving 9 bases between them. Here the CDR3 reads CASSEVGVHEQYV. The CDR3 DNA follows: TGTGCCAGCAGTGAAGTCGGAGTCCACGAGCAGTACGTC.

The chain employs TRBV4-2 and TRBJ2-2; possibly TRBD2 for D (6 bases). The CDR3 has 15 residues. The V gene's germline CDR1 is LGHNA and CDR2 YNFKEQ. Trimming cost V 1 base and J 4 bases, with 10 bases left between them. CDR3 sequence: CASSQGLGTTGELFF. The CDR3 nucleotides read TGTGCCAGCAGCCAAGGACTAGGGACCACCGGGGAGCTGTTTTTT.

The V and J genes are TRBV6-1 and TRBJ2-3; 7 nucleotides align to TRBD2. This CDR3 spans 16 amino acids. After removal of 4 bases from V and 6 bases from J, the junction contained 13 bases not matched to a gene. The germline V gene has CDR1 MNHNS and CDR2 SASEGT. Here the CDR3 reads CASSASAPGGGDTQYF. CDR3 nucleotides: TGTGCCAGCAGTGCCTCCGCTCCGGGGGGTGGGGATACGCAGTATTTT.

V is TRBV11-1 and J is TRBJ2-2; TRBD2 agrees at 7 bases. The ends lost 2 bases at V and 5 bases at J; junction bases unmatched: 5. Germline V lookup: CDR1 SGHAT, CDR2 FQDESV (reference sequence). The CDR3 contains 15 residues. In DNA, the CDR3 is TGTGCCAGCAGCTTAATGGGAGCGGGGACCGGGGAGCTGTTTTTT. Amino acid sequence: CASSLMGAGTGELFF.

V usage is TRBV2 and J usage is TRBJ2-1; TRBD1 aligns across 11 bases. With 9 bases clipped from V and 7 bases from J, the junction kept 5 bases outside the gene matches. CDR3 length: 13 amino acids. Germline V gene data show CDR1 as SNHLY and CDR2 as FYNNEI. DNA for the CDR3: TGTGCCAGACCCGGGACAGGGGGGAATGAGCAGTTCTTC. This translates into CARPGTGGNEQFF.

The CDR3 spells CASSELEGANSPLHF. Written as DNA, the CDR3 is TGTGCCAGCAGTGAATTGGAAGGGGCGAATTCACCCCTCCACTTT. The genes are TRBV6-1 and TRBJ1-6, with D tentatively TRBD1 (5 bases). The CDR3 is 15 amino acids. V was clipped by 2 bases and J by 7 bases, with 12 bases between them. Germline-derived CDR1 and CDR2 are MNHNS and SASEGT.

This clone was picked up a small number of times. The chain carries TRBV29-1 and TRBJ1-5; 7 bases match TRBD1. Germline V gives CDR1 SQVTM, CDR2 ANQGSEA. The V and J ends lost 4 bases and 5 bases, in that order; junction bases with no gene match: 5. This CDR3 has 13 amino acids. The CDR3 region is CSVGGTADQPQHF. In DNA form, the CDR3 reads TGCAGCGTTGGCGGGACAGCCGATCAGCCCCAGCATTTT.

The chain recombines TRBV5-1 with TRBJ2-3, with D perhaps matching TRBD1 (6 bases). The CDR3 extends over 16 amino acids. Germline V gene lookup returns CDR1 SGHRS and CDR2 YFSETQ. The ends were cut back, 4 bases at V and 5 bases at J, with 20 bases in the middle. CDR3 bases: TGCGCCAGCAGCCCGGGTGGGGGCTCGTTTGGAGATACGCAGTATTTT. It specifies CASSPGGGSFGDTQYF.

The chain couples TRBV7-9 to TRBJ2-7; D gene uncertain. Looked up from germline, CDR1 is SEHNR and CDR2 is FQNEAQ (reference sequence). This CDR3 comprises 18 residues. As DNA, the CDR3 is TGTGCGGTCCCCGACCTCGCCCCCCCCAGCTTCAGATCCTACGAGCAGTACGTC. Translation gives CAVPDLAPPSFRSYEQYV.

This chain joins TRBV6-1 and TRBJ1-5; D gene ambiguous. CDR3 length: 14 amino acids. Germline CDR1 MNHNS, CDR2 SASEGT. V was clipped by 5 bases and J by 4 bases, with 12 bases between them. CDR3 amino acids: CASSLLDGNQPQHF. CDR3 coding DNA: TGTGCCAGCAGTCTATTAGACGGGAATCAGCCCCAGCATTTT.